These T cell receptor beta chains were read from a single sample in a study of cytomegalovirus exposure and HLA in healthy donors. Generated by immunoSEQ multiplex PCR, the TCRdb table keeps only in-frame clones and is missing some. This sample has fewer than 90,000 clones, with 84% found just once. The sequenced material came from PBMCs. The receptors stem from a woman younger than 30 in good health and CMV-seropositive. The CDR3 runs from the conserved cysteine through the conserved F or W. Clone size is shown for a subset of rows, as once, few, many or a class of expanded clone.

clone size | J gene | V gene | CDR3 protein
few | TRBJ2-7 | TRBV7-3 | CASSLTRQHEQYF
. | TRBJ2-5 | TRBV5-1 | CASSLVAGMEETQYF
. | TRBJ1-5 | TRBV28 | CASRPAAARNQPQHF
once | TRBJ2-1 | TRBV6-1 | CASSDWFGQGNNEQFF
. | TRBJ2-1 | TRBV11-3 | CASSLRKAGVDNEQFF
. | TRBJ2-3 | TRBV27 | CASSLLAGPDTQYF
. | TRBJ2-5 | TRBV10-1 | CASSEASTPGGETQYF
. | TRBJ2-2 | TRBV14 | CASSHWRRGAPPGELFF
. | TRBJ2-3 | TRBV4-1 | CASSQVQGSGDTQYF
once | TRBJ2-3 | TRBV5-1 | CASSLEGGVTDTQYF
few | TRBJ2-5 | TRBV1 | CTSSPEETQYF
. | TRBJ1-5 | TRBV11-2 | CASSFSVGSNQPQHF
. | TRBJ1-1 | TRBV2 | CASTPLLTGGTEAFF
. | TRBJ2-1 | TRBV7-9 | CASSISSGGAYNEQFF
. | TRBJ2-7 | TRBV6-1 | CASSEGGLNGLRLAGGVDEQYF
. | TRBJ2-1 | TRBV19 | CASSTRTGAYNEQFF
once | TRBJ2-7 | TRBV5-6 | CASSLRPPGTGTYEQYF
. | TRBJ1-6 | TRBV2 | CASSEPPGQGHLNSPLHF
. | TRBJ1-5 | TRBV6-5 | CASTFGPLQPQHF
. | TRBJ2-7 | TRBV6-5 | CASSKRQGEHEQYF
. | TRBJ1-6 | TRBV27 | CASSLSPGGSYNSPLHF
. | TRBJ2-2 | TRBV6-1 | CASSESGGATGELFF
. | TRBJ2-5 | TRBV30 | CAWSVSGIATQYF